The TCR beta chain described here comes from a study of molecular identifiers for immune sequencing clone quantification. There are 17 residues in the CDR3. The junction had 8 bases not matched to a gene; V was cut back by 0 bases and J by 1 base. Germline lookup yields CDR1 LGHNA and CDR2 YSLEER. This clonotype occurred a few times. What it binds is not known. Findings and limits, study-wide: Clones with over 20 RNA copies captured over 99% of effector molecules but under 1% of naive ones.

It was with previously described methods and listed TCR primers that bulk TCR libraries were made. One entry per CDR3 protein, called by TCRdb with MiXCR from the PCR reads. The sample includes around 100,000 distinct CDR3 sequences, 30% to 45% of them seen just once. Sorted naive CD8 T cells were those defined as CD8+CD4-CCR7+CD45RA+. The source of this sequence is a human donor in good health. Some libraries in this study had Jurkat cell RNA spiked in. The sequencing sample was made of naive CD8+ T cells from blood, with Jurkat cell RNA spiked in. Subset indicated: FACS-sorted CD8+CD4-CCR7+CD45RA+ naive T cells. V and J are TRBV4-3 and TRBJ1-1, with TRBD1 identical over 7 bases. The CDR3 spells CASSQETGRTRNTEAFF. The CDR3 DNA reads TGCGCCAGCAGCCAAGAGACAGGGCGCACGAGGAACACTGAAGCTTTCTTT.